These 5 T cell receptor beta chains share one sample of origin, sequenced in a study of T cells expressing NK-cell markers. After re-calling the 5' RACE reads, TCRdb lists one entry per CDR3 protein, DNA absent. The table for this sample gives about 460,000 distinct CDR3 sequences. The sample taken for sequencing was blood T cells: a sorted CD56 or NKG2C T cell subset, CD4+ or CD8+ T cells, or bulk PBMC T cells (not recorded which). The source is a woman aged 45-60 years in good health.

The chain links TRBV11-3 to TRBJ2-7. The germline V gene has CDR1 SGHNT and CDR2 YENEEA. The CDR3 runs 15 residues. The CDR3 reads CASSLDPVRSYEQYF.

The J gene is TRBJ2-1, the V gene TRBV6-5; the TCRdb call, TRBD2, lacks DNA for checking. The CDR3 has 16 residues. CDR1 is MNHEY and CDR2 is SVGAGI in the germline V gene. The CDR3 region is CASSLTGTSGHNEQFF.

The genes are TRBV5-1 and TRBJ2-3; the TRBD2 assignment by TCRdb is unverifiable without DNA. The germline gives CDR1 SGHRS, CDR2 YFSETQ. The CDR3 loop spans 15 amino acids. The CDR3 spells CASEGSAGGADTQYF.

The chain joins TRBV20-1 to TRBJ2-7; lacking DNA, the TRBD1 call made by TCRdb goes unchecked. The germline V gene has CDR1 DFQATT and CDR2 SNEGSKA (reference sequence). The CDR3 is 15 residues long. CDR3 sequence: CSARARGDLINEQYF.

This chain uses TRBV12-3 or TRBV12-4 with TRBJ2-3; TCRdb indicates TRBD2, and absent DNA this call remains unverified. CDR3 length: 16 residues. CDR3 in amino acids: CASSSWTSGSTDTQYF.